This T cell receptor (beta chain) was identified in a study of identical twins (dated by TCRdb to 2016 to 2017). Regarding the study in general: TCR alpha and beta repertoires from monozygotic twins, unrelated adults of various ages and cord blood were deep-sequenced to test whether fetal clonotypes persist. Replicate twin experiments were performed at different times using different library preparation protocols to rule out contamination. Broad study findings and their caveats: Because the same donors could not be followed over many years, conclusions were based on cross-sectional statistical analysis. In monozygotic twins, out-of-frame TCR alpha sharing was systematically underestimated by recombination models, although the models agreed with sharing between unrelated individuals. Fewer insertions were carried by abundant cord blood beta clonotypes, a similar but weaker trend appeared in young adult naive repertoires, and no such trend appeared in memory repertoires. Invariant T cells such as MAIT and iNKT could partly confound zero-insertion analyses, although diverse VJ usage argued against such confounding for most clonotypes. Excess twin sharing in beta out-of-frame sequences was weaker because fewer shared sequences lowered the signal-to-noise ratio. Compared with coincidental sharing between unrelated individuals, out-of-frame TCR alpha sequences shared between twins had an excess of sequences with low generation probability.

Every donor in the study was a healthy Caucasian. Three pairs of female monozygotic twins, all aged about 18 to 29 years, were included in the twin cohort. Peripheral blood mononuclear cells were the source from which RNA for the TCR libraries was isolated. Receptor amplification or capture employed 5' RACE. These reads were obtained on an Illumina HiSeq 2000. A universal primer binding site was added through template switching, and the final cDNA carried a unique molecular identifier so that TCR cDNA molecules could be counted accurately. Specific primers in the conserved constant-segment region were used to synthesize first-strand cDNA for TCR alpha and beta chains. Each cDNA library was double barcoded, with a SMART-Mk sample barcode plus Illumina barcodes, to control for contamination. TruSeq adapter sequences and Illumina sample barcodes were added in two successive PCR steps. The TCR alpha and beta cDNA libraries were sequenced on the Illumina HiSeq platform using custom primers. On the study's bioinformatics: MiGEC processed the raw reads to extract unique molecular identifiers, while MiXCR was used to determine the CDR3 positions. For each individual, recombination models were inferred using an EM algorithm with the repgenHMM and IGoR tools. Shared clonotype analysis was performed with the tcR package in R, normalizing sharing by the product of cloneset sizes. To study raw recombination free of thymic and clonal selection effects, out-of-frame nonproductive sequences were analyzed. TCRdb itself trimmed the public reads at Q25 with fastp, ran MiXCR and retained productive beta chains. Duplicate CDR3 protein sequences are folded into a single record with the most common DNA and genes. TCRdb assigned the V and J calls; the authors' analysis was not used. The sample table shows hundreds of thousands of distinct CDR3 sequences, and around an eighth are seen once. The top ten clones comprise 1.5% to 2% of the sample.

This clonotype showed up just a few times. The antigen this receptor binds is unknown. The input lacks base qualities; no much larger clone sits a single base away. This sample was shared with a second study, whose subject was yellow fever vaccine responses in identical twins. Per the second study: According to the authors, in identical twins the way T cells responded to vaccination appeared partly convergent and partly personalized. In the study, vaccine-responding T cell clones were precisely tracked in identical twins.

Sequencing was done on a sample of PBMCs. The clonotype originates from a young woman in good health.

The CDR3 region reads CASAEGVSSYNEQFF. The DNA sequence is as follows: TGTGCCAGCGCAGAGGGAGTCAGCTCCTACAATGAGCAGTTCTTC. The chain was built from TRBV14 and TRBJ2-1; TRBD2 is possibly the D segment (5 matching bases). At the junction V is shortened by 8 bases and J by 0 bases, with 14 bases in between. Reading the germline V gene gives CDR1 SGHDN and CDR2 FVKESK. From its cysteine to its phenylalanine, the CDR3 spans 15 amino acids. The sequence is cut down to CDR3 DNA, 45 bases in frame from base 1. The full variable domain, with segments outside the CDR3 supplied by the reference TRBV14 and TRBJ2-1 proteins, appears as EAGVTQFPSHSVIEKGQTVTLRCDPISGHDNLYWYRRVMGKEIKFLLHFVKESKQDESGMPNNRFLAERTGGTYSTLKVQPAELEDSGVYFCASAEGVSSYNEQFFGPGTRLTVL.